The clone carrying this TCR beta chain was seen more than once but under ten times. What it binds is not known. The entry originates in a study of post-analysis software for immune sequencing data. Study-level findings and limits: F measure grouped same-batch samples tightly together.

Unique molecular identifiers were built into the TCR beta cDNA libraries. cDNA molecules numbering some 500,000 came from roughly 1 to 10 million T cells. A single record per CDR3 protein comes from TCRdb applying MiXCR to the PCR reads. The data show about 460,000 distinct CDR3 sequences, roughly 45% seen once. Sequencing was carried out using blood. This receptor was taken from a girl aged 5 to 17 with multiple sclerosis.

DNA of the CDR3: TGCAGTGCTACCGGGACAGGTGGGAACACAGATACGCAGTATTTT. It encodes CSATGTGGNTDTQYF. The rearrangement joins TRBV20-1 to TRBJ2-3; TRBD1 aligns across 8 bases. V lost 4 bases, J lost 2 bases, and 8 bases stayed unmatched. CDR3 size: 15 residues. Germline lookup yields CDR1 DFQATT and CDR2 SNEGSKA (reference sequence).